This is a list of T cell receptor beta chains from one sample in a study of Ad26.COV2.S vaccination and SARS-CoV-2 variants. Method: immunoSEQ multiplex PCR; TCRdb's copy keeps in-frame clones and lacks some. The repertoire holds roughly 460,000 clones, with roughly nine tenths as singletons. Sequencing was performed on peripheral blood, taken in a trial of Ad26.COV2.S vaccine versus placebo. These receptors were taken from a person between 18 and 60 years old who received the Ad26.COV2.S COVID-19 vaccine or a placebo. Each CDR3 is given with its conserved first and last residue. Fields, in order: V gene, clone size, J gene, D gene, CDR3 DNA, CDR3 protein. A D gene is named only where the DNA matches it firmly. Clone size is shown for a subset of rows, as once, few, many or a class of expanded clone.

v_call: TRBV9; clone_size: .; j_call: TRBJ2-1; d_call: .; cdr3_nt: TGTGCCAGCAGCGTTGGTCCCAAGGGCCAAGGATACAATGAGCAGTTCTTC; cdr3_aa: CASSVGPKGQGYNEQFF
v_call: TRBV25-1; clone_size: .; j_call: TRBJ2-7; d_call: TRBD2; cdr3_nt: TGTGCTACTATTAGCCCTAGCGGGAGTAGCACCTACGAGCAGTACTTC; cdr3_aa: CATISPSGSSTYEQYF
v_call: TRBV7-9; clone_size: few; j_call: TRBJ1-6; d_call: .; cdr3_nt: TGTGCCAGCAGCTTAGGACAGTCCAATAATTTCGGTTCACCCCTCCACTTT; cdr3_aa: CASSLGQSNNFGSPLHF
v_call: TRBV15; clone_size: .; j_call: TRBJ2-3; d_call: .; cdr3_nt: TGTGCCACCAGCAGACAGAGTAGCACAGATACGCAGTATTTT; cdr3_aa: CATSRQSSTDTQYF
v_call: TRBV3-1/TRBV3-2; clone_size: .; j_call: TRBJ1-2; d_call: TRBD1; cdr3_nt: TGTGCCAGCAGCCCCCGACAGGGATTGGAGGGCTACACCTTC; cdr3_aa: CASSPRQGLEGYTF
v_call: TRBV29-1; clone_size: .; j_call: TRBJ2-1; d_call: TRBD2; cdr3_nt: TGCAGCGTTGTAATTCTGGGGACTAGCGGATACAATGAGCAGTTCTTC; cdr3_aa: CSVVILGTSGYNEQFF
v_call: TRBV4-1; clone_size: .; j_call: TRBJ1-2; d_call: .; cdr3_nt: TGCGCCAGCAGCCAAGGACCGGGGGGGAATGGCTACACCTTC; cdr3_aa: CASSQGPGGNGYTF
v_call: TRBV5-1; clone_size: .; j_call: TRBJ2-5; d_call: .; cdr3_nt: TGCGCCAGCAGCTTGGACACACAAGAGACCCAGTACTTC; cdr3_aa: CASSLDTQETQYF
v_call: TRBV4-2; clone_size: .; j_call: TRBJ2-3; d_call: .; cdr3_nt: TGTGCCAGCAGCCAAGAAATAGTGACACCGGATACGCAGTATTTT; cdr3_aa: CASSQEIVTPDTQYF
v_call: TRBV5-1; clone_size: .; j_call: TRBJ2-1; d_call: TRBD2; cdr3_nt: TGCGCCAGCGGGACCGGGACTAGCGGGACTAAGTTCTTC; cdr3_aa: CASGTGTSGTKFF
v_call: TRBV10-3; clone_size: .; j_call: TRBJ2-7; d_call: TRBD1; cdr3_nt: TGTGCCATCAGGCCGGGACAGACCCTGGGGGAGCAGTACTTC; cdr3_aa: CAIRPGQTLGEQYF
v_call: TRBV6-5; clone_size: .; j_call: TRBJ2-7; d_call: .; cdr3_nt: TGTGCCGGGGGTGGACCCCCCTACGAGCAGTACTTC; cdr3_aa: CAGGGPPYEQYF
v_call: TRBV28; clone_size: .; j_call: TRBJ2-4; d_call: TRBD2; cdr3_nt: TGTGCCAGCAGTCCCGGACTAGCGGTACAAAACATTCAGTACTTC; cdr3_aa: CASSPGLAVQNIQYF